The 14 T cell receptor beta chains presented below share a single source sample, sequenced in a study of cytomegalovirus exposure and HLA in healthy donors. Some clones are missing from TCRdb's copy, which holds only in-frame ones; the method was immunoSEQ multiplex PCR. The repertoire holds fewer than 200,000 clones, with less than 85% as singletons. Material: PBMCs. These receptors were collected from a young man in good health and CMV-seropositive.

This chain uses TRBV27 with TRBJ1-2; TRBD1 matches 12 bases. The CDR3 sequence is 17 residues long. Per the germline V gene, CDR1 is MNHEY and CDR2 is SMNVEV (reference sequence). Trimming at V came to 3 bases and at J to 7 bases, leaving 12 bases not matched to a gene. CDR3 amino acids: CASSLGTGGALGAGYTF. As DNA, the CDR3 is TGTGCCAGCAGTTTGGGGACAGGGGGCGCGCTGGGGGCTGGCTACACCTTC.

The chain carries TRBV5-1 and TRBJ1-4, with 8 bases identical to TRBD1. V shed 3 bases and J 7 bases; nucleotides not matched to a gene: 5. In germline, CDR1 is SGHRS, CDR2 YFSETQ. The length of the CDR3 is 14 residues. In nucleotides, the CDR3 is TGCGCCAGCAGCTCAGGGGGCTTAACTGAAAAACTGTTTTTT. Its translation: CASSSGGLTEKLFF.

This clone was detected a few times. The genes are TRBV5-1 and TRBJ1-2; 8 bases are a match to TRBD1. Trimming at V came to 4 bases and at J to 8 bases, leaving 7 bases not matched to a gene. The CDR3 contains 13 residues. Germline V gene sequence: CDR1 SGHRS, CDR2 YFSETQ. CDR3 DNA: TGCGCCAGCAGCCTGCTGACAGGGGACGGCTACACCTTC. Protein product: CASSLLTGDGYTF.

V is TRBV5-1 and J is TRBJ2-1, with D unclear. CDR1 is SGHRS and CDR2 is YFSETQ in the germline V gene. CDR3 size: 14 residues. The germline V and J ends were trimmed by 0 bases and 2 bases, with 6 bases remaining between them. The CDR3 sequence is CASSLARAYNEQFF. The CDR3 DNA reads TGCGCCAGCAGCTTGGCCCGGGCCTACAATGAGCAGTTCTTC. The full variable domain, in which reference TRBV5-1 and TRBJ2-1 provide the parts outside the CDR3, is KAGVTQTPRYLIKTRGQQVTLSCSPISGHRSVSWYQQTPGQGLQFLFEYFSETQRNKGNFPGRFSGRQFSNSRSEMNVSTLELGDSALYLCASSLARAYNEQFFGPGTRLTVL.

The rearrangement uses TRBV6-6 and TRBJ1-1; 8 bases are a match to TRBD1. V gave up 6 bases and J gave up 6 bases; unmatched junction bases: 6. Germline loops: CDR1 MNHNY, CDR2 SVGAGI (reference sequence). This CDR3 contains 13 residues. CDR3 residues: CASRKQGGPEAFF. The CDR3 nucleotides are TGTGCCAGCAGAAAACAGGGGGGCCCTGAAGCTTTCTTT.

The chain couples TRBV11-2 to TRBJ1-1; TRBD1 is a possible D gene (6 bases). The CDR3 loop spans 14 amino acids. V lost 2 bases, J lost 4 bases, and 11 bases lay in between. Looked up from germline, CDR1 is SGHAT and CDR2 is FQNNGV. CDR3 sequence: CASSLQGQATEAFF. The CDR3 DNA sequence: TGTGCCAGCAGCTTACAGGGGCAGGCCACTGAAGCTTTCTTT.

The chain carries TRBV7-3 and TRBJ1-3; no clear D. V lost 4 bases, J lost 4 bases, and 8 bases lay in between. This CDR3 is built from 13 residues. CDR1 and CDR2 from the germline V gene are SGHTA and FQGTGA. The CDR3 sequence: CASSSGPGNTIYF. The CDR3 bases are TGTGCCAGCAGCTCCGGTCCCGGAAACACCATATATTTT.

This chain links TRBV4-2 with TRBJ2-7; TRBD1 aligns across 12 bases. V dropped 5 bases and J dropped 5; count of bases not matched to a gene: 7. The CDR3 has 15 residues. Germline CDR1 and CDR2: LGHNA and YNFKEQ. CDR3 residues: CASSWGTGGFDEQYF. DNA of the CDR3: TGTGCCAGCAGCTGGGGGACAGGGGGCTTCGACGAGCAGTACTTC.

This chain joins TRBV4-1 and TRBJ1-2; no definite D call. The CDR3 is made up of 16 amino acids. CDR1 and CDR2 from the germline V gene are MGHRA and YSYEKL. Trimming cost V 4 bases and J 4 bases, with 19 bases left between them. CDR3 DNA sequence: TGCGCCAGCAGCCCCGGTTTCGGGGTGGCAACCTATGGCTACACCTTC. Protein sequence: CASSPGFGVATYGYTF.

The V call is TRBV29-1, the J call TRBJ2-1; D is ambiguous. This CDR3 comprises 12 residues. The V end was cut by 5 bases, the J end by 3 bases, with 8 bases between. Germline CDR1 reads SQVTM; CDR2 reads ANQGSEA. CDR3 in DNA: TGCAGCGTTAGCCCGCACTACAATGAGCAGTTCTTC. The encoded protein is CSVSPHYNEQFF.

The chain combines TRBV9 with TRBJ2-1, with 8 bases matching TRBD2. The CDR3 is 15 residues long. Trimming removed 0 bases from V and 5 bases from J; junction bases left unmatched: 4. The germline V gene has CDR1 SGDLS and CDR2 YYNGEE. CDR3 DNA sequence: TGTGCCAGCAGCGTAGCGGGGGGGCCTAACAATGAGCAGTTCTTC. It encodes CASSVAGGPNNEQFF.

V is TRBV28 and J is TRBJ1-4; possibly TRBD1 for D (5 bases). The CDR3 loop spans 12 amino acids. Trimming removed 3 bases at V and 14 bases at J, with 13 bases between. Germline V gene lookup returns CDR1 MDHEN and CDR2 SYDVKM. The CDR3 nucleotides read TGTGCCAGCAGTTTGTCAGGGAAAGAGCTGTTTTTT. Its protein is CASSLSGKELFF.

The CDR3 region is CASSLGGTGPGGGYTF. The CDR3 DNA is TGTGCCAGCAGCTTGGGGGGAACAGGTCCGGGAGGGGGCTACACCTTC. V gene TRBV5-4 combines with J gene TRBJ1-2; tentatively, D is TRBD1 (5 bases). V was clipped by 0 bases and J by 8 bases, with 20 bases between them. Germline V gene sequence: CDR1 SGHNT, CDR2 YYREEE (reference sequence). The CDR3 is made up of 16 amino acids.

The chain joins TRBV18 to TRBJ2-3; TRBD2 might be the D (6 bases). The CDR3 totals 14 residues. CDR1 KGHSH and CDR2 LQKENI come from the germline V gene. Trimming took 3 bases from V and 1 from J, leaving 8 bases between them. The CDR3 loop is CASSPGLGTDTQYF. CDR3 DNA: TGTGCCAGCTCACCGGGACTTGGCACAGATACGCAGTATTTT.